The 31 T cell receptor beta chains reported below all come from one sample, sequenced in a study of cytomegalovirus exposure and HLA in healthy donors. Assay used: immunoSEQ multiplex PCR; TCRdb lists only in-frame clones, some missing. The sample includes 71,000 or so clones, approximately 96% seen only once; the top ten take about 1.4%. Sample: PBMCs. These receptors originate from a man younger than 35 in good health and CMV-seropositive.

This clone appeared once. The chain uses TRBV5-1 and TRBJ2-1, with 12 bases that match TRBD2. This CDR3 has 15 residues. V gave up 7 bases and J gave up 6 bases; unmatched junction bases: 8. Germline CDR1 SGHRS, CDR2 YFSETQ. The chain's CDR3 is CASSSGGARVNEQFF. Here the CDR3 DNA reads TGCGCCAGCTCTAGCGGGGGGGCCCGGGTCAATGAGCAGTTCTTC. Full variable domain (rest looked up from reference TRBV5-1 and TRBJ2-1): KAGVTQTPRYLIKTRGQQVTLSCSPISGHRSVSWYQQTPGQGLQFLFEYFSETQRNKGNFPGRFSGRQFSNSRSEMNVSTLELGDSALYLCASSSGGARVNEQFFGPGTRLTVL.

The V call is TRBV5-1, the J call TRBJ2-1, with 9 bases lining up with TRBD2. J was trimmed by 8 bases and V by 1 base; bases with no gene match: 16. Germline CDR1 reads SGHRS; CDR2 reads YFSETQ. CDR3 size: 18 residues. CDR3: CASSLLGKREVRRDEQFF. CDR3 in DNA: TGCGCCAGCAGCTTGCTCGGGAAGCGGGAGGTGAGGCGGGATGAGCAGTTCTTC.

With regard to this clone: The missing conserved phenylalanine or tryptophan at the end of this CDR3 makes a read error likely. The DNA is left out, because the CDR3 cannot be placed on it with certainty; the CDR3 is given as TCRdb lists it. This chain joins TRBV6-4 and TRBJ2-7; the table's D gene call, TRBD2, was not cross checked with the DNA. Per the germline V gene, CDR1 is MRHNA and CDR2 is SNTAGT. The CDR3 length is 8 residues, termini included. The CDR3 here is CASSPSGA.

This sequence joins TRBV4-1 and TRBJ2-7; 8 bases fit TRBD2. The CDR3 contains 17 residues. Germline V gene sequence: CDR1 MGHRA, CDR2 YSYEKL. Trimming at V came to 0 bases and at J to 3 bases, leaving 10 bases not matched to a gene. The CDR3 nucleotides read TGCGCCAGCAGCCAAGACCACCTCGGGGGGGCCTACTACGAGCAGTACTTC. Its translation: CASSQDHLGGAYYEQYF.

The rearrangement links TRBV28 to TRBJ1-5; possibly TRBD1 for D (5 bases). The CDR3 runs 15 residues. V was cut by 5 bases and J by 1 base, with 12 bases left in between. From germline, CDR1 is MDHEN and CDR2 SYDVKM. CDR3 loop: CASSVPGGSNQPQHF. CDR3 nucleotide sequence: TGTGCCAGCAGTGTCCCCGGGGGAAGCAATCAGCCCCAGCATTTT.

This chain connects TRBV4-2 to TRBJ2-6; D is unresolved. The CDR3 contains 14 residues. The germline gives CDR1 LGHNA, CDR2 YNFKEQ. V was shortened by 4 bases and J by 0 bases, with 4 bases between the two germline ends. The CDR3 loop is CASSPNSGANVLTF. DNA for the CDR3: TGTGCCAGCAGCCCCAACTCTGGGGCCAACGTCCTGACTTTC.

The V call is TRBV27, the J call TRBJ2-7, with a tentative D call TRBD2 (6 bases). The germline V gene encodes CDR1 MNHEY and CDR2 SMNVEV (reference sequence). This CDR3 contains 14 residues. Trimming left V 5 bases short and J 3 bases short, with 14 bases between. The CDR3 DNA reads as TGTGCCAGCAGTCCCCTGGGCGGGGACTACGAGCAGTACTTC. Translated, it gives CASSPLGGDYEQYF.

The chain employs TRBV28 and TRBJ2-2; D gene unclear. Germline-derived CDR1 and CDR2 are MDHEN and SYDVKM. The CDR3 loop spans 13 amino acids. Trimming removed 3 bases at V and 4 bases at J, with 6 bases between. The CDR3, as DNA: TGTGCCAGCAGTTTCTCCAGCACCGGGGAGCTGTTTTTT. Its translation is CASSFSSTGELFF.

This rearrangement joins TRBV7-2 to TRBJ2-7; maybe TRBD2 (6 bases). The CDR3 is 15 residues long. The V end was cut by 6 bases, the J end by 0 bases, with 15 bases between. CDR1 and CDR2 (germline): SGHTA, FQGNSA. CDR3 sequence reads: CASRYEAGSSYEQYF. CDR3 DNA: TGTGCCAGCAGGTATGAAGCGGGTAGCTCCTACGAGCAGTACTTC.

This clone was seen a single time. CDR3 coding DNA: TGTGCCAGCAGCGTTGGCCTTGGACAGGGGGATTATGGCTACACCTTC. This codes for CASSVGLGQGDYGYTF. This rearrangement joins TRBV9 to TRBJ1-2, with TRBD1 identical over 10 bases. The CDR3 runs 16 residues. Germline assignment: CDR1 SGDLS and CDR2 YYNGEE. Germline trimming cut 2 bases from V and 5 bases from J; bases unmatched to any gene: 9.

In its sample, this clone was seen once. DNA for the CDR3: TGTGCCAGCAGCGGGGGGGATTCGGCCAAAAACATTCAGTACTTC. Translation: CASSGGDSAKNIQYF. This sequence joins TRBV28 and TRBJ2-4; TRBD2 agrees at 8 bases. J lost 1 base, V lost 6 bases, and 5 bases had no gene match. CDR1 is MDHEN and CDR2 is SYDVKM in the germline V gene. This CDR3 region has 15 residues.

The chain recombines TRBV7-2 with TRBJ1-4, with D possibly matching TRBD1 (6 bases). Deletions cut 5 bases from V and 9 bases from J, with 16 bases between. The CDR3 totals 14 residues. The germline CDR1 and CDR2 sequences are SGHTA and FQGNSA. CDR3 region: CASSATRDIKKLFF. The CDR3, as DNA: TGTGCCAGCAGCGCAACTCGGGACATTAAAAAACTGTTTTTT. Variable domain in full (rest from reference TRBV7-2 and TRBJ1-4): GAGVSQSPSNKVTEKGKDVELRCDPISGHTALYWYRQSLGQGLEFLIYFQGNSAPDKSGLPSDRFSAERTGGSVSTLTIQRTQQEDSAVYLCASSATRDIKKLFFGSGTQLSVL.

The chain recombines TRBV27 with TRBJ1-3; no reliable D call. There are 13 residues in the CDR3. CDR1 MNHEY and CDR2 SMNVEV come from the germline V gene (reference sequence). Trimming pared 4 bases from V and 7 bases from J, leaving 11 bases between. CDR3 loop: CASSYAGGNTIYF. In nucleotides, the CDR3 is TGTGCCAGCAGTTACGCAGGAGGGAACACCATATATTTT.

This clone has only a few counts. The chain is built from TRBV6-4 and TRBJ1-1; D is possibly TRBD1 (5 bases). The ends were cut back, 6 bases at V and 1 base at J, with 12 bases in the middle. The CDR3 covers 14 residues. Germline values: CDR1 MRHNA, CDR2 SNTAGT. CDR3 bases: TGTGCCAGCAGCCCTGGCAGGGAGAACACTGAAGCTTTCTTT. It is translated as CASSPGRENTEAFF.

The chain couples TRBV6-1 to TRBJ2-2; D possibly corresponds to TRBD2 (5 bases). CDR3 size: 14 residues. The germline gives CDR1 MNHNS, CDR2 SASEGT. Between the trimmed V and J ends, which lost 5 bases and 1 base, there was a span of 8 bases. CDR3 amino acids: CASSPGGNTGELFF. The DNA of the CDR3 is TGTGCCAGCAGTCCTGGAGGGAACACCGGGGAGCTGTTTTTT.

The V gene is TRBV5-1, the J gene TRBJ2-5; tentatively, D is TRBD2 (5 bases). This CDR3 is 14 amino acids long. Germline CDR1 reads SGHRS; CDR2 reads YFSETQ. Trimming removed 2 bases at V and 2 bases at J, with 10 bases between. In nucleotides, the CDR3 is TGCGCCAGCAGCTTTGGCAGCGGTCAAGAGACCCAGTACTTC. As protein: CASSFGSGQETQYF.

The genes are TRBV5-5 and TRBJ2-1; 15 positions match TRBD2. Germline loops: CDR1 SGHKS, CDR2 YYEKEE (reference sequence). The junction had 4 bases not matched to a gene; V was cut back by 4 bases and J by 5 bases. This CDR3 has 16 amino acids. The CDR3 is CASSGLAGGSDNEQFF. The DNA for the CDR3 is TGTGCCAGCAGCGGACTAGCGGGGGGGTCCGACAATGAGCAGTTCTTC.

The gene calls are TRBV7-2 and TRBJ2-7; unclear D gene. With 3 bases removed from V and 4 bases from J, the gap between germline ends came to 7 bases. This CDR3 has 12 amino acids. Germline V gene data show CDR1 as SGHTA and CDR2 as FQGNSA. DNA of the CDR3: TGTGCCAGCAGCTTGTCGCAGTACGAGCAGTACTTC. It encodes CASSLSQYEQYF.

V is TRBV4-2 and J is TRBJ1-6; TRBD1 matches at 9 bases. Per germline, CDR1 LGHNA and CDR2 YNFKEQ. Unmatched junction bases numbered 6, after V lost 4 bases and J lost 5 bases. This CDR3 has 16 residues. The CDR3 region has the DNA TGTGCCAGCAGCCCCCGGGGGGACAGGGATAATTCACCCCTCCACTTT. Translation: CASSPRGDRDNSPLHF.

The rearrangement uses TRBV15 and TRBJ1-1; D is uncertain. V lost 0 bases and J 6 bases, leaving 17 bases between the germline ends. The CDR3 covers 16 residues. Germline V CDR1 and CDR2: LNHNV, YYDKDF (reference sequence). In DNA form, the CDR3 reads TGTGCCACCAGCAGAGATCGCATCATCGCAGGCTCTGAAGCTTTCTTT. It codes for CATSRDRIIAGSEAFF.

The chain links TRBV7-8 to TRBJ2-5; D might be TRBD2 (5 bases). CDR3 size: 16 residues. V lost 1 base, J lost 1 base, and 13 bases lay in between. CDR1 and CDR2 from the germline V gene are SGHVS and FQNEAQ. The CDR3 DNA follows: TGTGCCAGCAGCTTAGGGCTAGCCCCCCCCCAAGAGACCCAGTACTTC. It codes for CASSLGLAPPQETQYF. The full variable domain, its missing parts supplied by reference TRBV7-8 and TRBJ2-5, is GAGVSQSPRYKVAKRGQDVALRCDPISGHVSLFWYQQALGQGPEFLTYFQNEAQLDKSGLPSDRFFAERPEGSVSTLKIQRTQQEDSAVYLCASSLGLAPPQETQYFGPGTRLLVL.

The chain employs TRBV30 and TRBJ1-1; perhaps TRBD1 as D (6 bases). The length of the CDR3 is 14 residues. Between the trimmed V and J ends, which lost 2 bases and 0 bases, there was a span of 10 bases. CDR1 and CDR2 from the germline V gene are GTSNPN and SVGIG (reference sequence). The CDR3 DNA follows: TGTGCCTGGAGTATTCAGGGGCTGAACACTGAAGCTTTCTTT. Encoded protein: CAWSIQGLNTEAFF.

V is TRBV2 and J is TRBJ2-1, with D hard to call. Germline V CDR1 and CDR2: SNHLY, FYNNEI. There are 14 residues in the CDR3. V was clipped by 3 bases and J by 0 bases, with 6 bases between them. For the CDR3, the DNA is TGTGCCAGCAGTGAGGCTAGCTCCTACAATGAGCAGTTCTTC. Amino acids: CASSEASSYNEQFF.

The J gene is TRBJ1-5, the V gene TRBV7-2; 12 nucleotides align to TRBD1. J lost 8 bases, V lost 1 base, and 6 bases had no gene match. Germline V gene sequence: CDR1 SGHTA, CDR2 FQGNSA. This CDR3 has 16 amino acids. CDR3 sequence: CASSLGGTGGLEPQHF. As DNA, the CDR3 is TGTGCCAGCAGCTTAGGCGGGACAGGGGGCCTGGAGCCCCAGCATTTT.

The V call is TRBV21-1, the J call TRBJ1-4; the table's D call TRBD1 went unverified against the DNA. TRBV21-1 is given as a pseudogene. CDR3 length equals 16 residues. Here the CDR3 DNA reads TGTGCCAGCAGTTCGGACAGGGAGGCAACTAATGAAAAACTGTTTTTT. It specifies CASSSDREATNEKLFF.

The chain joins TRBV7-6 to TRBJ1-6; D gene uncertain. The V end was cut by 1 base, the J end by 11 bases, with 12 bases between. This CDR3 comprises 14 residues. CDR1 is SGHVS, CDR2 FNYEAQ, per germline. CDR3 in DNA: TGTGCCAGCAGCTTAGAGCGCCAAGAGACACCCCTCCACTTT. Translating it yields CASSLERQETPLHF.

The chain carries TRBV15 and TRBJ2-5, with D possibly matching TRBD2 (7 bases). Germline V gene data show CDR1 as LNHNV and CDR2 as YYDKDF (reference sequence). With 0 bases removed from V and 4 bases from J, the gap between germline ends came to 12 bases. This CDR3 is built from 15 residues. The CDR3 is CATSRDKGGGETQYF. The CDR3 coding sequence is TGTGCCACCAGCAGAGATAAGGGGGGGGGAGAGACCCAGTACTTC.

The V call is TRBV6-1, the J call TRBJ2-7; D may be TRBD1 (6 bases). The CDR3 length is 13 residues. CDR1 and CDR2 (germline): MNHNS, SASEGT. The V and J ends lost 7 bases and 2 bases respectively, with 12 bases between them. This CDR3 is CASTVQGAYEQYF. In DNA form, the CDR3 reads TGTGCCAGCACCGTACAGGGCGCCTACGAGCAGTACTTC.

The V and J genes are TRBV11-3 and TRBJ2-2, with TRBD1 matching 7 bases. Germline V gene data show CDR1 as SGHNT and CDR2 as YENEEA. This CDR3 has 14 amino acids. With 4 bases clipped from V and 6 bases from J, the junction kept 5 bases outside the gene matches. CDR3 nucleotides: TGTGCCAGCAGCTACGACAGGGATTCCGGGGAGCTGTTTTTT. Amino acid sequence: CASSYDRDSGELFF.

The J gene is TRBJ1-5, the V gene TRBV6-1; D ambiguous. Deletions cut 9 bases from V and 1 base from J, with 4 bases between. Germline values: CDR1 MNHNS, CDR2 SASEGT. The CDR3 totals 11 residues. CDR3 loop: CASRSNQPQHF. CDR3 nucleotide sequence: TGTGCCAGTCGGAGCAATCAGCCCCAGCATTTT.

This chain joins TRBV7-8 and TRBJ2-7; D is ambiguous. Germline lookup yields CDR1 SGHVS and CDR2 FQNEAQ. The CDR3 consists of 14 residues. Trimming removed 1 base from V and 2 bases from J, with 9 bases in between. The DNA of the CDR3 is TGTGCCAGCAGCTTAGATGAGAGCCCCTACGAGCAGTACTTC. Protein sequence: CASSLDESPYEQYF.